Sequencing of this TCR beta chain was carried out in a study of OX40 agonist ivuxolimab in advanced cancers. The CDR3 has 14 amino acids. V dropped 6 bases and J dropped 4 bases, with 16 bases sitting between them. Germline CDR1 reads SGHKS; CDR2 reads YYEKEE (reference sequence). Repertoires were generated with immunoSEQ multiplex PCR, while TCRdb's copy carries only in-frame clones and drops some. Of approximately 70,000 clones listed, 80% to 95% are singletons. The gene calls are TRBV5-5 and TRBJ1-1; D may be TRBD1 (5 bases). Material: CD4+ or CD8+ T cells sorted from blood, obtained in a trial of the OX40 agonist ivuxolimab. The sequence derives from an adult with an advanced solid tumor such as melanoma, head and neck, liver or kidney cancer. This CDR3 is CASTTRGGSTEAFF. CDR3 in DNA: TGTGCCAGCACCACCCGGGGGGGGAGCACTGAAGCTTTCTTT.